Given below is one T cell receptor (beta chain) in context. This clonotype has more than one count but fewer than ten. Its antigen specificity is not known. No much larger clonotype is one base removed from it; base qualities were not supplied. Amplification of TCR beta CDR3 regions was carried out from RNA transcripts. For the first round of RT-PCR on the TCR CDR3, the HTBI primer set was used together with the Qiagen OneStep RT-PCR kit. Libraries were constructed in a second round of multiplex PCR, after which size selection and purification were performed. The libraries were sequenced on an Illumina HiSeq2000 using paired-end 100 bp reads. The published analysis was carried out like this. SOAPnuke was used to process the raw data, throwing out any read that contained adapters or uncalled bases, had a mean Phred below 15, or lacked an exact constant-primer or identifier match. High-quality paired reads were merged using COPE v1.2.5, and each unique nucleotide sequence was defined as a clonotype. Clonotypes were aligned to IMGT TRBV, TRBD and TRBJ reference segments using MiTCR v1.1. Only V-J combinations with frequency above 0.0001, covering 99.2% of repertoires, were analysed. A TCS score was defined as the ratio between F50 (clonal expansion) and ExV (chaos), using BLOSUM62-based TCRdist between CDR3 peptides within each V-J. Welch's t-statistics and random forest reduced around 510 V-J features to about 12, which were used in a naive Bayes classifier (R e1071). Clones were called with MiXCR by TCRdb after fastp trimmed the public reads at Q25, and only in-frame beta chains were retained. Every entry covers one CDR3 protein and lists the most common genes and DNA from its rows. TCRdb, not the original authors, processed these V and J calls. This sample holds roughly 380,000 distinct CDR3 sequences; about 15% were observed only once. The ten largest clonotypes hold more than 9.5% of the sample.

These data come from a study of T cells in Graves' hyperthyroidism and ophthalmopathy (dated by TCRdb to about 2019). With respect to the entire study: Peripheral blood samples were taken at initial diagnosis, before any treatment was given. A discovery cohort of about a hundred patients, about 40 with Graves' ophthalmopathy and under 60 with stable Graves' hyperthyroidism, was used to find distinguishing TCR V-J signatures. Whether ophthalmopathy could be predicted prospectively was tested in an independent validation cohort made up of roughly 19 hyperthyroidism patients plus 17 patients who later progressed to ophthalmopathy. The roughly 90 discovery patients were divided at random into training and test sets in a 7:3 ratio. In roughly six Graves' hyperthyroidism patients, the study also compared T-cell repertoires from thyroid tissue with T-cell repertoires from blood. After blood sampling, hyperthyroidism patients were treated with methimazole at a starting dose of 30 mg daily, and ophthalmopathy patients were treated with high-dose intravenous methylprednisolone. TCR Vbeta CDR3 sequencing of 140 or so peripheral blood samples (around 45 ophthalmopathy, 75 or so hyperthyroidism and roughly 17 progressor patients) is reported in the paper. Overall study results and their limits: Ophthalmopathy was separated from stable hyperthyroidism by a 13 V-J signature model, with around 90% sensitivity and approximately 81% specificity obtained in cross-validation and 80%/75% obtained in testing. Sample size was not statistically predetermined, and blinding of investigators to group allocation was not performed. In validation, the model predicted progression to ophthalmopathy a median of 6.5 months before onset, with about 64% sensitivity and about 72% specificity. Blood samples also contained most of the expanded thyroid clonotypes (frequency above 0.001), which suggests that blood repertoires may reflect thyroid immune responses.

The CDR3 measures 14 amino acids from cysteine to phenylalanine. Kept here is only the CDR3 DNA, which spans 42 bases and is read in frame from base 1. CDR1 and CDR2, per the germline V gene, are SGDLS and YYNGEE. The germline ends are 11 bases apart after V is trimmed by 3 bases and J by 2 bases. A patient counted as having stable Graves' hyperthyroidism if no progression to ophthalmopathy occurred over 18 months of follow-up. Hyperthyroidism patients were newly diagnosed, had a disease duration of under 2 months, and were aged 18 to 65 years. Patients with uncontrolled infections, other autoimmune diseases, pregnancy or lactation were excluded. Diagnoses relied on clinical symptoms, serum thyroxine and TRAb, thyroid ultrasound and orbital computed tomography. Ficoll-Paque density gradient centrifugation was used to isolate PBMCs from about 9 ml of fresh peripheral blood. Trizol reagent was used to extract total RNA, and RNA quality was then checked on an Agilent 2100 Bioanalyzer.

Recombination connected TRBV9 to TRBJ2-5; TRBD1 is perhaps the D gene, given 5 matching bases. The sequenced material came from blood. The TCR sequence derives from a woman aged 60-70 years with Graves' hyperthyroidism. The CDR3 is CASSAGFRQETQYF. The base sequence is TGTGCCAGCAGCGCAGGGTTCCGACAAGAGACCCAGTACTTC.